A selection of T cell receptor beta chains follows, all from one sample in a study of T-cell reconstitution after alpha-beta-depleted transplantation in children. Each CDR3 protein is one row after TCRdb ran MiXCR on the PCR reads. This table has approximately 270,000 distinct CDR3 sequences, about 10% appearing once. Source: PBMCs from the stem cell graft donor, taken from the stem cell graft. The receptors stem from a human donor who donated a stem cell graft to a child with SCID. CDR3s include the opening cysteine and the closing phenylalanine or tryptophan. The D gene is left open where the match is weak.

CDR3aa	d_gene	j_gene	v_gene
CAISRANTEAFF	-	TRBJ1-1	TRBV10-3
CASNARGPYTEAFF	-	TRBJ1-1	TRBV6-1
CASSLTVRDNEQFF	-	TRBJ2-1	TRBV5-1
CASSSRLPDRRTTNEKLFF	-	TRBJ1-4	TRBV18
CASRTSGGQYNEQFF	TRBD2	TRBJ2-1	TRBV5-1
CASSQGRLSYEQYF	-	TRBJ2-7	TRBV13
CSARVDGHYSYEQYF	-	TRBJ2-7	TRBV20-1
CASSLGRAGSGVEQFF	-	TRBJ2-1	TRBV11-2
CASSQEGRVQFF	-	TRBJ2-1	TRBV4-2
CSANALGLPADTQYF	-	TRBJ2-3	TRBV20-1
CASSEGGYYGYTF	-	TRBJ1-2	TRBV6-1
CASSFDMTEQFF	-	TRBJ2-1	TRBV5-4
CASSLRTGKKTQYF	TRBD1	TRBJ2-5	TRBV12-3/TRBV12-4
CASSPETGLSYEQYF	-	TRBJ2-7	TRBV27
CASSRQVTYEQYF	-	TRBJ2-7	TRBV6-1
CASSEQPGTVYEQYF	TRBD1	TRBJ2-7	TRBV7-2
CASSHPGGNQPQHF	-	TRBJ1-5	TRBV3-1
CATSRGGPSYNEQFF	-	TRBJ2-1	TRBV15
CASSSRTGVEKLFF	TRBD1	TRBJ1-4	TRBV5-6
CATGTDQGRSAEAFF	-	TRBJ1-1	TRBV10-3
CASSQSTTNYGYTF	-	TRBJ1-2	TRBV14
CASSPVGSREQYF	-	TRBJ2-7	TRBV3-1
CASWERSKVQETQYF	-	TRBJ2-5	TRBV5-1
CASSTNRDRGEKLFF	TRBD1	TRBJ1-4	TRBV7-6
CASSYYAGANVLTF	-	TRBJ2-6	TRBV6-2/TRBV6-3
CASSEPGFVSEKLFF	-	TRBJ1-4	TRBV2
CASSSRDRAEQFF	TRBD1	TRBJ2-1	TRBV7-9
CASSETGRGYTF	-	TRBJ1-2	TRBV3-1
CASSYSTQLDSPLHF	-	TRBJ1-6	TRBV6-2/TRBV6-3
CATSSDSGKNIQYF	-	TRBJ2-4	TRBV15
CSGDRMNTEAFF	TRBD1	TRBJ1-1	TRBV29-1
CSVARPNTGELFF	-	TRBJ2-2	TRBV29-1
CASSPTGTAYGYTF	TRBD1	TRBJ1-2	TRBV18
CASSLPGTTGELFF	-	TRBJ2-2	TRBV28
CASSFGQYEQYF	-	TRBJ2-7	TRBV7-9
CASSLEGYYGYTF	-	TRBJ1-2	TRBV5-1
CASSREGQLNQPQHF	TRBD1	TRBJ1-5	TRBV5-6
CASSFPRPQETQYF	-	TRBJ2-5	TRBV7-9
CASSLGRPNTGELFF	-	TRBJ2-2	TRBV12-3/TRBV12-4
CASRDSGGSTEAFF	-	TRBJ1-1	TRBV12-3/TRBV12-4
CASSLPGQGQSEQYF	TRBD1	TRBJ2-7	TRBV28
CSVEGGTGSGYEQYF	TRBD1	TRBJ2-7	TRBV29-1